This entry features one T cell receptor (beta chain) sequence. What this receptor recognizes is not known. It has no much larger one-base neighbor in the sample; base qualities were not kept. The sample comes from a study of T cells in Graves' hyperthyroidism and ophthalmopathy (dated by TCRdb to between 2019 and 2020). About the full investigation: Peripheral blood was collected at initial diagnosis, before any treatment. A discovery cohort of about a hundred patients, approximately 44 with Graves' ophthalmopathy and about 58 with stable Graves' hyperthyroidism, was used to find distinguishing TCR V-J signatures. Whether ophthalmopathy could be predicted prospectively was tested in an independent validation cohort made up of approximately 19 hyperthyroidism patients plus 17 patients who later progressed to ophthalmopathy. The roughly 91 discovery patients were randomly split 7:3 into training and test sets. Thyroid tissue and blood T-cell repertoires from more than five Graves' hyperthyroidism patients were also compared in the study. Once sampling was done, hyperthyroidism patients were given methimazole at a starting dose of 30 mg daily, whereas ophthalmopathy patients were given high-dose intravenous methylprednisolone. The paper reports TCR Vbeta CDR3 sequencing of some 140 peripheral blood samples: approximately 41 ophthalmopathy, 70 to 85 hyperthyroidism and around 17 progressor patients. Study-wide findings and limitations: No statistical method was used to fix the sample size in advance, and group allocation was not hidden from the investigators. A model built on a 13 V-J signature distinguished ophthalmopathy from stable hyperthyroidism, reaching about 88% sensitivity and approximately 83% specificity in cross-validation and 80%/75% in testing. Most expanded thyroid clonotypes (frequency above 0.001) were also detected in blood, a finding suggesting that blood repertoires may reflect thyroid immune responses. In validation, the model predicted progression to ophthalmopathy a median of 6.5 months before onset, with roughly 70% sensitivity and roughly 79% specificity.

The TCR beta CDR3 regions were amplified from RNA transcripts. For the first round of RT-PCR on the TCR CDR3, the HTBI primer set was used together with the Qiagen OneStep RT-PCR kit. Libraries were constructed in a second round of multiplex PCR, after which size selection and purification were carried out. Paired-end sequencing of the libraries was performed with 100 bp reads on an Illumina HiSeq2000. The original methods were these. SOAPnuke was used to process the raw data, with reads discarded if the reads contained adapters or uncalled bases, had a mean Phred below 15, or lacked an exact constant-primer or identifier match. COPE v1.2.5 was used to merge the high-quality paired reads, and each unique nucleotide sequence was defined as a clonotype. MiTCR v1.1 was used to align clonotypes to the IMGT TRBV, TRBD and TRBJ reference segments. The analysis included only V-J combinations with a frequency above 0.0001, which together covered around 99% of the repertoires. The TCS score was defined as F50 (clonal expansion) divided by E x V (chaos), with BLOSUM62-based TCRdist calculated between CDR3 peptides within each V-J. Welch's t-statistics and random forest reduced roughly 500 V-J features to 10 to 15, which were used in a naive Bayes classifier (R e1071). In-frame beta chains were kept once TCRdb had trimmed the public reads at Q25 with fastp and called clones with MiXCR. Every CDR3 protein is listed once, alongside the most common genes and DNA of its rows. In this record, the V and J calls reflect TCRdb's handling and not the investigators' own analysis. The sample table records 600,000 to 650,000 distinct CDR3 sequences; around 20% of these occur just once. Together, the top ten hold about 34% of the sample.

Including cysteine and phenylalanine, the CDR3 has 15 amino acids. The sequence is cut down to CDR3 DNA, 45 bases in frame from base 1. Trimming removed 3 bases from V and 2 bases from J; the gene matches leave 2 bases unexplained. Moderately to severely active disease, a Clinical Activity Score of at least 3, a NOSPECS grade of at least 4, and a duration under 3 months were present in ophthalmopathy patients. Any patient with an uncontrolled infection, another autoimmune disease, pregnancy or lactation was excluded. Diagnoses relied on clinical symptoms, serum thyroxine and TRAb, thyroid ultrasound and orbital computed tomography. PBMCs were separated from roughly 10 ml of fresh peripheral blood using Ficoll-Paque density gradient centrifugation. Total RNA was extracted using Trizol reagent, and RNA quality was assessed on an Agilent 2100 Bioanalyzer.

The clonotype comes from a young man with Graves' ophthalmopathy. The chain is assembled from TRBV12-3 or TRBV12-4 and TRBJ2-3; 10 nucleotides in the junction match TRBD1. The material sequenced was blood. The encoded CDR3 is CASSLDRGDTDTQYF. The base sequence is TGTGCCAGCAGTTTGGACAGGGGGGACACAGATACGCAGTATTTT.